This T cell receptor (beta chain) was obtained from a study of blood T cells in healthy people across ages. General study findings and limits: TCR beta diversity was tightly associated with the proportion of naive T cells.

This clonotype occurred a few times. The antigen is undetermined. A clone one base away is much larger, so this may be a read error. The authors ran a second PCR of about 6 to 11 cycles using a sample-barcoded 5' primer and a J-beta primer mix. One entry per CDR3 protein results from TCRdb running MiXCR on the 5' RACE reads. Of 800,000 to 950,000 distinct CDR3 sequences in the sample, almost 30% were seen once. This CDR3 region has 14 residues. The germline gives CDR1 MDHEN, CDR2 SYDVKM. This same sample was also taken into another study, of T cells of mothers and their children.

The sequence was collected from a woman in her 40s in good health. The genes are TRBV28 and TRBJ2-5; perhaps TRBD2 as D (5 bases). The J call may not be correct, given that the DNA end is closer to TRBJ2-7. Sequencing was carried out using blood. CDR3 in amino acids: CASRPRAAPYEQYF. Here the CDR3 DNA reads TGTGCCAGCAGGCCTCGAGCGGCCCCTTACGAGCAGTACTTC.